The 18 T cell receptor beta chains in this list originate from one sample, sequenced in a study of T-cell memory formation after mild COVID-19 (dated by TCRdb to 2020 to 2022). The receptor library was made with 5' RACE. TCRdb shows the sequencer as Illumina NovaSeq 6000. Through fastp at Q25 and MiXCR, TCRdb rebuilt clones from the public reads, retaining in-frame beta chains. Each CDR3 protein appears once, grouped with its most common genes and DNA. The table for this sample lists approximately 560,000 distinct CDR3 sequences; 15% to 20% of them were counted only once. The top ten clonotypes cover about 8.1% of the sample. Sequenced material: PBMCs or a T cell subset sorted from them (not recorded which). These receptors all stem from an adult woman who had mild COVID-19 (a few samples of this study predate the infection). The sample titles of this study are shuffled in the database, so cell type and time point are left out; the donor was told from shared clones.

This chain uses TRBV5-1 with TRBJ2-1; D is uncertain. V was pared by 4 bases and J by 9 bases, with 11 bases between. Germline lookup yields CDR1 SGHRS and CDR2 YFSETQ. The CDR3 runs 12 residues. For the CDR3, the DNA is TGCGCCAGCAGCCCCGAGAGTTTTGAGCAGTTCTTC. Translated, it gives CASSPESFEQFF.

This clonotype has at least ten counts. This chain uses TRBV12-3 or TRBV12-4 with TRBJ1-5, with a weak D call TRBD1 (5 bases). This CDR3 comprises 15 residues. V lost 2 bases and J 6 bases, leaving 14 bases between the germline ends. The CDR3 sequence is CASSLFPQGGQPQHF. The CDR3 nucleotides are TGTGCCAGCAGTTTATTCCCTCAGGGAGGTCAGCCCCAGCATTTT.

The chain carries TRBV5-5 and TRBJ2-3; 7 bases line up with TRBD1. CDR1 is SGHKS, CDR2 YYEKEE, per germline (reference sequence). CDR3 size: 16 residues. The V gene end was trimmed by 4 bases and the J gene end by 2 bases; junction bases not matched to a gene: 10. CDR3 nucleotides: TGTGCCAGCAGCGACGGGACAGCCAGAAACACAGATACGCAGTATTTT. Its protein product is CASSDGTARNTDTQYF.

There are a few counts of this clonotype. This chain uses TRBV5-5 with TRBJ2-7; tentatively, D is TRBD1 or TRBD2 (5 bases each). The CDR3 loop spans 15 amino acids. The V end was cut by 7 bases, the J end by 1 base, with 18 bases between. CDR1 is SGHKS, CDR2 YYEKEE, per germline (reference sequence). CDR3 sequence (DNA): TGTGCCAGCTCAACACCAGGGAAGCGGTCCTACGAGCAGTACTTC. Protein product: CASSTPGKRSYEQYF. Using reference TRBV5-5 and TRBJ2-7 for the parts outside the CDR3, the full variable domain is DAGVTQSPTHLIKTRGQQVTLRCSPISGHKSVSWYQQVLGQGPQFIFQYYEKEERGRGNFPDRFSARQFPNYSSELNVNALLLGDSALYLCASSTPGKRSYEQYFGPGTRLTVT.

This clonotype showed up just a few times. The V gene is TRBV5-5, the J gene TRBJ2-1; the match to TRBD2 covers 14 bases. The CDR3 spans 19 residues. Germline lookup yields CDR1 SGHKS and CDR2 YYEKEE (reference sequence). The ends lost 2 bases at V and 1 base at J; junction bases unmatched: 8. This CDR3 is CASSLTGLAGEGSYNEQFF. The CDR3 coding sequence is TGTGCCAGCAGCTTAACGGGACTAGCGGGAGAAGGGTCCTACAATGAGCAGTTCTTC.

This clonotype came up many times. V and J are TRBV5-6 and TRBJ1-2; 10 nucleotides align to TRBD1. Unmatched junction bases numbered 5, after V lost 2 bases and J lost 4 bases. The CDR3 length is 15 residues. CDR1 SGHDT and CDR2 YYEEEE come from the germline V gene. For the CDR3, the DNA is TGTGCCAGCAGCTTCATCCGGACAGGGGGCTATGGCTACACCTTC. It is translated as CASSFIRTGGYGYTF.

A remark on this clonotype: With a much larger clone just one base away, this may be a read error. This chain uses TRBV3-1 with TRBJ2-1; TRBD2 agrees at 13 bases. The ends lost 3 bases at V and 6 bases at J; junction bases unmatched: 2. Germline CDR1 is LGHDT and CDR2 is YNNKEL (reference sequence). This CDR3 region has 15 residues. The CDR3 sequence: CASSQTSGGPNEQFF. CDR3 DNA sequence: TGTGCCAGCAGCCAGACTAGCGGGGGGCCCAATGAGCAGTTCTTC.

This clonotype was counted only a few times. This rearrangement joins TRBV27 to TRBJ1-5; D unresolved. This CDR3 is 13 amino acids long. V was pared by 3 bases and J by 9 bases, with 12 bases between. Germline CDR1 and CDR2: MNHEY and SMNVEV (reference sequence). CDR3 in DNA: TGTGCCAGCAGTTTCACGATCCGGCGGCCCCAGCATTTT. This translates into CASSFTIRRPQHF.

The chain is built from TRBV29-1 and TRBJ2-7; D not certain. CDR3 length equals 13 residues. V was cut by 4 bases and J by 2 bases, with 12 bases left in between. Germline CDR1 is SQVTM and CDR2 is ANQGSEA. The CDR3 protein is CSVGGEQTYEQYF. CDR3 nucleotides: TGCAGCGTTGGAGGCGAACAAACCTACGAGCAGTACTTC.

V gene TRBV4-1 combines with J gene TRBJ1-2, with D unresolved. The CDR3 is made up of 16 amino acids. V lost 2 bases and J lost 1, with 14 bases in between. Germline CDR1 and CDR2: MGHRA and YSYEKL. CDR3 DNA: TGCGCCAGCAGCCAATTAGGAGGGAACCTTAACTATGGCTACACCTTC. As protein: CASSQLGGNLNYGYTF.

This clonotype was detected a few times. V gene TRBV20-1 combines with J gene TRBJ2-7; possibly TRBD1 for D (6 bases). Germline-derived CDR1 and CDR2 are DFQATT and SNEGSKA (reference sequence). The V and J ends lost 2 bases and 6 bases respectively, with 14 bases between them. The CDR3 is made up of 13 amino acids. The CDR3 DNA is TGCAGTGCTAGAAGGGGGAGAAGGGGCGAGCAGTACTTC. It translates to CSARRGRRGEQYF.

As regards this clonotype: A read error may be the cause here, since a much bigger clone is one base away. The V and J genes are TRBV5-6 and TRBJ2-1; 13 positions match TRBD2. The CDR3 runs to 15 residues. Germline-derived CDR1 and CDR2 are SGHDT and YYEEEE. The ends lost 5 bases at V and 5 bases at J; junction bases unmatched: 4. The CDR3 sequence: CASRAGLAGNNEQFF. Written as DNA, the CDR3 is TGTGCCAGCAGGGCGGGACTAGCGGGGAACAATGAGCAGTTCTTC.

About this clonotype itself: The junction differs from germline at one of its ends, possibly a read error. The gene calls are TRBV20-1 and TRBJ2-1; 7 positions agree with TRBD2. Germline lookup yields CDR1 DFQATT and CDR2 SNEGSKA (reference sequence). The CDR3 spans 13 residues. The CDR3 reads CSGRGETGLPRIF. DNA for the CDR3: TGCAGTGGACGGGGGGAAACGGGCCTGCCTCGAATCTTC.

This clonotype was counted between two and nine times. V and J are TRBV6-5 and TRBJ1-2; TRBD1 aligns across 7 bases. This CDR3 region has 13 residues. Trimming removed 7 bases from V and 4 bases from J; junction bases left unmatched: 6. The germline gives CDR1 MNHEY, CDR2 SVGAGI. The DNA of the CDR3 is TGTGCCAGCACCCTGGGGACAGCCTATGGCTACACCTTC. This gives the protein CASTLGTAYGYTF.

The rearrangement joins TRBV5-1 to TRBJ2-1, with D perhaps matching TRBD2 (6 bases). Germline V CDR1 and CDR2: SGHRS, YFSETQ. V lost 2 bases and J lost 10, with 19 bases in between. This CDR3 comprises 15 residues. CDR3 region: CASSLVVVGGGEQFF. Here the CDR3 DNA reads TGCGCCAGCAGCTTAGTGGTAGTCGGGGGTGGGGAGCAGTTCTTC.

The chain links TRBV4-2 to TRBJ2-7; D is ambiguous. Per the germline V gene, CDR1 is LGHNA and CDR2 is YNFKEQ. V lost 0 bases to trimming and J lost 4 bases, with 13 bases between them. CDR3 length: 15 residues. The CDR3 DNA is TGTGCCAGCAGCCAAGATGATACGGTACTGTACGAGCAGTACTTC. Protein: CASSQDDTVLYEQYF.

The V and J genes are TRBV7-2 and TRBJ1-6, with a possible D match to TRBD1 (5 bases). Trimming removed 1 base from V and 6 bases from J, with 16 bases in between. Germline CDR1 and CDR2: SGHTA and FQGNSA. The CDR3 runs 17 residues. This CDR3 reads CASSLGYKGRGNSPLHF. CDR3 sequence (DNA): TGTGCCAGCAGCTTAGGTTATAAGGGTAGGGGTAATTCACCCCTCCACTTT. The variable domain in full, with the rest retrieved from reference TRBV7-2 and TRBJ1-6, is GAGVSQSPSNKVTEKGKDVELRCDPISGHTALYWYRQSLGQGLEFLIYFQGNSAPDKSGLPSDRFSAERTGGSVSTLTIQRTQQEDSAVYLCASSLGYKGRGNSPLHFGNGTRLTVT.

The V and J genes are TRBV12-5 and TRBJ1-1; D perhaps matches TRBD1 (6 bases). The germline V and J ends were trimmed by 5 bases and 0 bases, with 10 bases remaining between them. The CDR3 has 14 amino acids. Germline V gene lookup returns CDR1 LGHNT and CDR2 FRNRAP. CDR3 amino acids: CASGPGGVNTEAFF. CDR3 in DNA: TGTGCTAGTGGTCCGGGGGGCGTGAACACTGAAGCTTTCTTT.